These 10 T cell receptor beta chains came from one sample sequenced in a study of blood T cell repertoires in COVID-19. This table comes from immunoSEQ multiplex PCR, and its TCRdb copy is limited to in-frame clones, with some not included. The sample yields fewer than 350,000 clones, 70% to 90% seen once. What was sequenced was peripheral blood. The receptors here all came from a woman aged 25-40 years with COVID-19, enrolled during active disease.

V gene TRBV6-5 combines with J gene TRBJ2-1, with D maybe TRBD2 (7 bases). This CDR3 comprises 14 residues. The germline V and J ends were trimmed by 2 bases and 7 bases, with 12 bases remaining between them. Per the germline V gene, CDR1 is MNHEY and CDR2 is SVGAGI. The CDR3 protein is CASSYGGATNEQFF. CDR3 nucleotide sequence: TGTGCCAGCAGTTACGGGGGGGCCACAAATGAGCAGTTCTTC.

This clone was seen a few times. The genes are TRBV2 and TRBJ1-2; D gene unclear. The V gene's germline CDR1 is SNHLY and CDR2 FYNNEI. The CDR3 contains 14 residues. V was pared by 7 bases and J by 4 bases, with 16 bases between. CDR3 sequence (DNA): TGTGCCAGCAAGGGCAGCACGGGGTTCTATGGCTACACCTTC. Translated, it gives CASKGSTGFYGYTF.

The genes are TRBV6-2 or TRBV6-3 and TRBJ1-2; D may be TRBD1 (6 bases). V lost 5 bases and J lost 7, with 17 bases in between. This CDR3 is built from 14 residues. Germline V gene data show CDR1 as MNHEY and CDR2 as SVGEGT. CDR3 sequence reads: CASSRDRSLSGYTF. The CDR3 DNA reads TGTGCCAGCAGTCGTGACAGGTCCCTGTCTGGCTACACCTTC.

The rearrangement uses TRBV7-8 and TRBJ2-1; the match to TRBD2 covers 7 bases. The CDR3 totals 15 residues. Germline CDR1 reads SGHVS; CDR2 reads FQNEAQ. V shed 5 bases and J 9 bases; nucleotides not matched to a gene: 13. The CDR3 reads CASSLRGDGVGEQFF. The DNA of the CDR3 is TGTGCCAGCAGCCTACGGGGGGATGGTGTAGGTGAGCAGTTCTTC.

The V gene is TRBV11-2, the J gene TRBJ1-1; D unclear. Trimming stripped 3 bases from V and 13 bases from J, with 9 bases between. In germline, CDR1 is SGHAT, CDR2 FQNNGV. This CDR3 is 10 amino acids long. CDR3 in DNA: TGTGCCAGCAGCTTCGTTAGTATTTTCTTT. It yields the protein CASSFVSIFF.

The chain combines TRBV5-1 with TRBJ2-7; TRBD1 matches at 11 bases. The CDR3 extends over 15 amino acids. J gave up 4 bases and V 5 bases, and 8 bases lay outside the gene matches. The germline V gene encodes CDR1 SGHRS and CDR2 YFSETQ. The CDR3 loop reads CASRDPGQGVYEQYF. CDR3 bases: TGCGCCAGCAGGGATCCGGGACAGGGGGTTTACGAGCAGTACTTC. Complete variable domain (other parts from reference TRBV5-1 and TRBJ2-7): KAGVTQTPRYLIKTRGQQVTLSCSPISGHRSVSWYQQTPGQGLQFLFEYFSETQRNKGNFPGRFSGRQFSNSRSEMNVSTLELGDSALYLCASRDPGQGVYEQYFGPGTRLTVT.

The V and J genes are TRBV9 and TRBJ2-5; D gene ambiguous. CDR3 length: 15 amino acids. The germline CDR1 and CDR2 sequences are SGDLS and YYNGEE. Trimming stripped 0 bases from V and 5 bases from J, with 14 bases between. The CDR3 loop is CASSVDNYPMETQYF. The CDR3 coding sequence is TGTGCCAGCAGCGTAGACAACTACCCTATGGAGACCCAGTACTTC.

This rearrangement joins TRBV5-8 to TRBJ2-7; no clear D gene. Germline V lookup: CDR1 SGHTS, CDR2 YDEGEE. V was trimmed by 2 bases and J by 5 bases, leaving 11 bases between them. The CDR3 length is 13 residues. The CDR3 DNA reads TGTGCCAGCAGCTTTCGAGCGATCGACGAGCAGTACTTC. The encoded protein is CASSFRAIDEQYF.

CDR3 in amino acids: CAWSVRPSYGYTF. The CDR3 nucleotides are TGTGCCTGGAGTGTACGACCTAGCTATGGCTACACCTTC. The chain employs TRBV30 and TRBJ1-2, with unresolved D. Trimming stripped 0 bases from V and 4 bases from J, with 9 bases between. The germline gives CDR1 GTSNPN, CDR2 SVGIG (reference sequence). The CDR3 has 13 amino acids.

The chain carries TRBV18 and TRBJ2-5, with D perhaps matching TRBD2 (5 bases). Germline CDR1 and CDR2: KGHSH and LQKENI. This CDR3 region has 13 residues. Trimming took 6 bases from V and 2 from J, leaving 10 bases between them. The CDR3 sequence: CASSPRAQETQYF. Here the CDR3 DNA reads TGTGCCAGCTCCCCGCGGGCGCAAGAGACCCAGTACTTC.